The entry that follows covers one T cell receptor (beta chain) sequence. This clone has a single count. What antigen it recognizes has not been identified. There are no base qualities to consult, and no much larger clone falls within one base. The trim is 0 bases for V and 5 bases for J, with a gap of 8 bases between the germline ends. From cysteine to phenylalanine, the CDR3 is 14 amino acids long. The entry retains the CDR3 DNA only, 42 bases that are in frame from base 1. CDR1 and CDR2 were assigned from the germline V gene (reference sequence) as MNHEY and SMNVEV. This record comes from a study of neoadjuvant nivolumab and ipilimumab in lung cancer (dated by TCRdb to about 2020). Describing the broader study: Intravenous nivolumab was dosed at 3 mg/kg on days 1, 15 and 29, and in the combination arm ipilimumab 1 mg/kg was added on day 1 only. For each study arm, the primary endpoint of the trial was the rate of major pathologic response (MPR) in the intention-to-treat population. The trial treated 44 patients with operable NSCLC: some 23 were randomized to nivolumab monotherapy and around 21 to nivolumab plus ipilimumab. TCR repertoires were compared between pretherapy (baseline) peripheral blood and tumors resected at surgery after neoadjuvant immune checkpoint blockade. Matched pretherapy and resected tumor pairs were analyzed for seven patients: four treated with nivolumab and three with nivolumab plus ipilimumab. Broader findings and caveats from the paper: A small number of samples underwent TCR sequencing. There was no significant correlation between TCR clonality and pathologic tumor regression, and just a single major-pathologic-response sample was available for the clonality-regression analysis. Resected tumors had greater TCR richness and clonality than tumor-adjacent uninvolved lung, and increases were observed in more dual-therapy-treated tumors. Pretherapy blood TCR richness correlated positively with richness in tumors resected after neoadjuvant therapy (Spearman R of about 0.82). From pretherapy to surgery, increases in tumor T-cell richness and clonality were observed in three of three dual-therapy tumors but in only two of four nivolumab-treated tumors.

Libraries were built with the immunoSEQ multiplex PCR assay. The study's processing was this. Repertoires were summarized by richness and clonality, and significantly expanded and contracted clones were identified between pre- and post-therapy samples. The table was pulled from immuneACCESS by TCRdb, which kept in-frame rearrangements only. Such tables lose some clones; where checked, under half of the loss comes from unresolved V genes, and the rest has no known cause. V and J calls plus clone size are reproduced from that table; the DNA served to infer D and trimming. The sample profile shows some 31,000 clones; under 95% of them were found once. 2.1% of the sample is taken by the ten largest. Taken with the paper, the label for time point translates to: at surgical resection after neoadjuvant nivolumab +/- ipilimumab. The samples were taken from NEOSTAR, a phase 2 randomized trial in operable NSCLC that tested neoadjuvant nivolumab or nivolumab plus ipilimumab, followed by surgery.

The origin of this receptor is an adult with non-small cell lung cancer. Here the chain combines TRBV27 and TRBJ1-5; no D segment can be confidently identified. This material consisted of peripheral blood, taken after neoadjuvant nivolumab, alone or with ipilimumab, at or shortly before surgery. Read as DNA, the sequence is TGTGCCAGCAGTTTATCGAGGGCCGATCAGCCCCAGCATTTT. It codes for CASSLSRADQPQHF.